What follows is one TCR beta chain and its context. These data are taken from a study of T cell responses to AZD1222 COVID-19 vaccine. Looked up from germline, CDR1 is MNHEY and CDR2 is SMNVEV (reference sequence). The CDR3 extends over 14 amino acids. Trimming cost V 5 bases and J 7 bases; bases outside gene matches: 11. This table comes from immunoSEQ multiplex PCR, and its TCRdb copy is limited to in-frame clones, with some not included. The data show 100,000 to 150,000 clones, 80% to 90% seen once. The source of this sequence is an adult in good health. The sequencing used peripheral blood, collected on day 0 of AZD1222 vaccination. The chain employs TRBV27 and TRBJ2-7; the match to TRBD2 covers 7 bases. As DNA, the CDR3 is TGTGCCAGCAGTAGTCGGGCTAGGGGAGGGGAGCAGTACTTC. This codes for CASSSRARGGEQYF.